Shown below are 17 T cell receptor beta chains from a single sample sequenced in a study of shared clonotypes between healthy human individuals. The protocol was immunoSEQ multiplex PCR, while the TCRdb copy is restricted to in-frame clones and leaves out a portion. The sample comprises over 1.5 million clones, approximately 98% of which are singletons, and around 0.45% rests with the top ten. The specimen was naive CD4+ T cells sorted from blood. The sample's subset: CD45RA+ positively selected. The receptors stem from a man in his thirties or forties in good health.

The V gene is TRBV30, the J gene TRBJ1-2; no clear D gene. Germline V CDR1 and CDR2: GTSNPN, SVGIG (reference sequence). Trimming removed 7 bases from V and 2 bases from J, with 14 bases in between. The CDR3 spans 13 residues. Here the CDR3 reads CAFLSAGNYGYTF. For the CDR3, the DNA is TGTGCCTTCCTCTCGGCCGGGAACTATGGCTACACCTTC.

The chain links TRBV5-1 to TRBJ2-1; a weak D match, TRBD1 (5 bases). The germline V gene has CDR1 SGHRS and CDR2 YFSETQ. The ends were cut back, 6 bases at V and 5 bases at J, with 12 bases in the middle. CDR3 length: 13 residues. The CDR3 DNA follows: TGCGCCAGCAATACAGACAGTCACAATGAGCAGTTCTTC. Amino acid sequence: CASNTDSHNEQFF.

The rearrangement links TRBV5-6 to TRBJ1-3; D remains unclear. Germline V gene data show CDR1 as SGHDT and CDR2 as YYEEEE. V was shortened by 3 bases and J by 4 bases, with 11 bases between the two germline ends. The CDR3 totals 14 residues. As DNA, the CDR3 is TGTGCCAGCAGCTCGACCAGGCTAGGAAACACCATATATTTT. Translating gives CASSSTRLGNTIYF.

The chain joins TRBV11-1 to TRBJ2-7; 9 nucleotides agree with TRBD2. From germline, CDR1 is SGHAT and CDR2 FQDESV (reference sequence). The CDR3 loop spans 16 amino acids. The V segment lost 5 bases and the J segment 0 bases; nucleotides outside the gene matches: 8. The CDR3: CASSARLAVSSYEQYF. In DNA, the CDR3 is TGTGCCAGCAGCGCCCGACTAGCGGTTAGCTCCTACGAGCAGTACTTC.

V and J are TRBV5-6 and TRBJ2-5; D call uncertain. In germline, CDR1 is SGHDT, CDR2 YYEEEE. The ends were cut back, 2 bases at V and 6 bases at J, with 11 bases in the middle. The length of the CDR3 is 13 residues. CDR3 region: CASSLGQAKTQYF. In nucleotides, the CDR3 is TGTGCCAGCAGCTTAGGGCAGGCTAAGACCCAGTACTTC.

This chain joins TRBV6-5 and TRBJ2-1, with 11 nucleotides matching TRBD2. The germline V gene has CDR1 MNHEY and CDR2 SVGAGI. The CDR3 runs to 14 residues. With 7 bases clipped from V and 9 bases from J, the junction kept 8 bases outside the gene matches. The DNA for the CDR3 is TGTGCCAGCAACCAACTAGCGGGAGTTGGTGAGCAGTTCTTC. It is translated as CASNQLAGVGEQFF.

The chain combines TRBV4-2 with TRBJ2-7; 9 positions match TRBD1. Germline loops: CDR1 LGHNA, CDR2 YNFKEQ. The CDR3 covers 15 residues. The J segment lost 3 bases and the V segment lost 4 bases, leaving 7 bases of the junction unmatched. The CDR3 DNA is TGTGCCAGCAGCCGAGGGACAGGGTTGTTCTACGAGCAGTACTTC. As protein: CASSRGTGLFYEQYF.

The chain uses TRBV9 and TRBJ2-7; D is undetermined. V was shortened by 2 bases and J by 6 bases, with 12 bases between the two germline ends. The CDR3 runs to 13 residues. Germline V gene lookup returns CDR1 SGDLS and CDR2 YYNGEE. This CDR3 reads CASSVGKESEQYF. The DNA of the CDR3 is TGTGCCAGCAGCGTCGGCAAGGAATCCGAGCAGTACTTC.

The chain combines TRBV27 with TRBJ1-1; the match to TRBD1 covers 8 bases. This CDR3 region has 14 residues. Trimming removed 6 bases from V and 0 bases from J; junction bases left unmatched: 3. Germline assignment: CDR1 MNHEY and CDR2 SMNVEV (reference sequence). The chain's CDR3 is CASSRDRLNTEAFF. The CDR3 DNA follows: TGTGCCAGCAGCAGGGACAGGTTGAACACTGAAGCTTTCTTT.

In its sample, this clone was seen a few times. The chain is built from TRBV5-5 and TRBJ1-1; unclear D gene. The V end lost 2 bases, the J end lost 0 bases, and 5 bases lay between the germline ends. The CDR3 is made up of 13 amino acids. Germline CDR1 SGHKS, CDR2 YYEKEE (reference sequence). In nucleotides, the CDR3 is TGTGCCAGCAGCTTCACGCTGAACACTGAAGCTTTCTTT. Protein: CASSFTLNTEAFF.

The J gene is TRBJ2-1, the V gene TRBV10-3; 14 bases match TRBD2. The CDR3 consists of 20 residues. Per the germline V gene, CDR1 is ENHRY and CDR2 is SYGVKD. The ends lost 7 bases at V and 7 bases at J; junction bases unmatched: 21. The CDR3: CAITSPGLAGVSGIQNEQFF. DNA for the CDR3: TGTGCCATCACCTCACCGGGACTAGCGGGAGTGTCGGGTATCCAGAATGAGCAGTTCTTC.

In DNA, the CDR3 is TGTGCCAGCAGTCTAGGGGGACAGGGGTACTACGAGCAGTACTTC. It encodes CASSLGGQGYYEQYF. The chain combines TRBV6-5 with TRBJ2-7, with 10 bases identical to TRBD1. This CDR3 comprises 15 residues. The J segment lost 3 bases and the V segment lost 5 bases, leaving 7 bases of the junction unmatched. Per germline, CDR1 MNHEY and CDR2 SVGAGI.

The count of this clone is one. The chain couples TRBV6-5 to TRBJ2-1; D gene uncertain. Germline CDR1 MNHEY, CDR2 SVGAGI. The ends were cut back, 4 bases at V and 3 bases at J, with 7 bases in the middle. CDR3 size: 13 residues. This chain's CDR3 is CASSSKIYNEQFF. CDR3 nucleotides: TGTGCCAGCAGTTCTAAGATCTACAATGAGCAGTTCTTC.

The genes are TRBV10-2 and TRBJ2-7; D call uncertain. There are 11 residues in the CDR3. Germline loops: CDR1 WSHSY, CDR2 SAAADI. Trimming took off 8 bases at V and 4 bases at J, with 9 bases between the two ends. In DNA, the CDR3 is TGCGCCAGCGGGAACACTTACGAGCAGTACTTC. This codes for CASGNTYEQYF.

This clone was seen only once. This chain connects TRBV19 to TRBJ2-2, with 7 bases that match TRBD1. V dropped 10 bases and J dropped 2; count of bases not matched to a gene: 10. The CDR3 contains 15 residues. CDR1 is LNHDA and CDR2 is SQIVND in the germline V gene (reference sequence). In DNA, the CDR3 is TGTGCCACCAATTCAGGGACAGCTAACACCGGGGAGCTGTTTTTT. Protein product: CATNSGTANTGELFF.

The chain recombines TRBV29-1 with TRBJ2-7; D is undetermined. From germline, CDR1 is SQVTM and CDR2 ANQGSEA. Trimming removed 4 bases at V and 5 bases at J, with 18 bases between. The CDR3 length is 14 residues. Here the CDR3 reads CSVGGRASRNEQYF. CDR3 nucleotide sequence: TGCAGCGTTGGGGGTAGGGCCTCTAGAAACGAGCAGTACTTC.

The chain uses TRBV20-1 and TRBJ1-5; D gene uncertain. The CDR3 has 10 amino acids. Germline V gene data show CDR1 as DFQATT and CDR2 as SNEGSKA (reference sequence). Deletions cut 5 bases from V and 9 bases from J, with 8 bases between. The CDR3 sequence: CSAGLGPQHF. Written as DNA, the CDR3 is TGCAGTGCTGGTTTGGGGCCCCAGCATTTT.